Presented here are 15 T cell receptor beta chains from one specimen sequenced in a study of blood T cell repertoires in COVID-19. Using immunoSEQ multiplex PCR, the repertoire was profiled, and TCRdb retains in-frame clones only, with some absent. The sample shows approximately 350,000 clones, around nine tenths of them seen only once. Sequencing input: peripheral blood. The receptor set was obtained from a woman aged 18 to 35 who had recovered from COVID-19.

This clone was recorded many times. This chain uses TRBV4-1 with TRBJ2-1; TRBD2 might be the D (6 bases). The CDR3 has 15 residues. The V end lost 1 base, the J end lost 6 bases, and 13 bases lay between the germline ends. Germline V gives CDR1 MGHRA, CDR2 YSYEKL. In DNA form, the CDR3 reads TGCGCCAGCAGCCAAGTTCCAGCGGGCCTCAATGAGCAGTTCTTC. Amino acids: CASSQVPAGLNEQFF.

This clone was counted a single time. The chain employs TRBV19 and TRBJ1-2; 8 bases are a match to TRBD1. Germline-derived CDR1 and CDR2 are LNHDA and SQIVND (reference sequence). This CDR3 is built from 17 residues. V lost 3 bases and J lost 4; bases outside the gene matches: 13. The CDR3 sequence is CASSMEGWRTGIYGYTF. Written as DNA, the CDR3 is TGTGCCAGTAGTATGGAAGGATGGCGGACAGGGATCTATGGCTACACCTTC.

The rearrangement uses TRBV6-2 or TRBV6-3 and TRBJ1-5, with 8 bases fitting TRBD1. Germline V gene sequence: CDR1 MNHEY, CDR2 SVGEGT. CDR3 length equals 16 residues. The V gene end was trimmed by 6 bases and the J gene end by 1 base; junction bases not matched to a gene: 8. CDR3 loop: CASSRGTGRSNQPQHF. The CDR3 DNA follows: TGTGCCAGCAGCCGAGGGACAGGTAGAAGCAATCAGCCCCAGCATTTT.

The chain is built from TRBV5-1 and TRBJ2-5; possibly TRBD2 for D (6 bases). CDR1 SGHRS and CDR2 YFSETQ come from the germline V gene. This CDR3 contains 15 residues. The V gene lost 1 base and the J gene lost 2 bases, with 12 bases spanning the gap. CDR3 sequence: CASSLSAGRQETQYF. Here the CDR3 DNA reads TGCGCCAGCAGCTTGAGTGCGGGGCGGCAAGAGACCCAGTACTTC.

The chain carries TRBV30 and TRBJ2-2; possibly TRBD2 for D (5 bases). The germline V gene encodes CDR1 GTSNPN and CDR2 SVGIG (reference sequence). Trimming took 7 bases from V and 4 from J, leaving 19 bases between them. The CDR3 covers 15 residues. Here the CDR3 DNA reads TGTGCCTCGCGAAGGGTATCCGCGGGCACCGGGGAGCTGTTTTTT. Translated, it gives CASRRVSAGTGELFF.

V and J are TRBV3-1 (or the pseudogene TRBV3-2) and TRBJ1-2; tentatively, D is TRBD1 (5 bases). Trimming took off 4 bases at V and 12 bases at J, with 15 bases between the two ends. The germline gives CDR1 LGHDT, CDR2 YNNKEL (reference sequence). The CDR3 loop spans 12 amino acids. CDR3 nucleotide sequence: TGTGCCAGCAGCCGAATACCGGGGGATGACACCTTC. Its protein is CASSRIPGDDTF.

CDR3: CAIATRSYNEQFF. For the CDR3, the DNA is TGTGCCATAGCGACCCGCTCCTACAATGAGCAGTTCTTC. The chain is built from TRBV6-6 and TRBJ2-1, with a possible D match to TRBD2 (5 bases). V was shortened by 10 bases and J by 0 bases, with 10 bases between the two germline ends. Germline CDR1 and CDR2: MNHNY and SVGAGI (reference sequence). The CDR3 has 13 residues.

The gene calls are TRBV4-2 and TRBJ2-1, with 10 bases identical to TRBD2. Unmatched junction bases numbered 10, after V lost 3 bases and J lost 8 bases. Germline CDR1 and CDR2: LGHNA and YNFKEQ. The CDR3 has 16 residues. In DNA form, the CDR3 reads TGTGCCAGCAGCCAGGACAGCCTAGCGGGAGTCGATGAGCAGTTCTTC. It specifies CASSQDSLAGVDEQFF.

This clone was detected only once. J is TRBJ2-7 and V is TRBV11-2, with D possibly being TRBD2 (5 bases). This CDR3 is 16 amino acids long. The germline V gene has CDR1 SGHAT and CDR2 FQNNGV. V dropped 0 bases and J dropped 0 bases, with 12 bases sitting between them. CDR3 DNA sequence: TGTGCCAGCAGCTTAGATCCAGCGGAGAGCTCCTACGAGCAGTACGTC. Encoded protein: CASSLDPAESSYEQYV.

V is TRBV7-2 and J is TRBJ2-1; no definite D call. Germline V gives CDR1 SGHTA, CDR2 FQGNSA. With 5 bases removed from V and 3 bases from J, the gap between germline ends came to 8 bases. CDR3 length: 13 residues. The CDR3 DNA follows: TGTGCCAGCAGCCAGCAGGTCTACAATGAGCAGTTCTTC. This encodes CASSQQVYNEQFF.

The chain couples TRBV7-8 to TRBJ1-4; the D is unclear. CDR3 length: 15 amino acids. Trimming removed 5 bases at V and 1 base at J, with 11 bases between. Germline V gene sequence: CDR1 SGHVS, CDR2 FQNEAQ. CDR3 coding DNA: TGTGCCAGCAGCCCCCAGGTCAGAACTAATGAAAAACTGTTTTTT. Translated, it gives CASSPQVRTNEKLFF.

This sequence joins TRBV19 and TRBJ2-3, with a weak D call TRBD1 (6 bases). Trimming pared 6 bases from V and 2 bases from J, leaving 15 bases between. CDR1 and CDR2 (germline): LNHDA, SQIVND (reference sequence). This CDR3 comprises 15 residues. The CDR3 region has the DNA TGTGCCAGTAGCCTCAGGACAGCAATCACAGATACGCAGTATTTT. Translating gives CASSLRTAITDTQYF.

The V and J genes are TRBV9 and TRBJ1-1, with D tentatively TRBD1 (5 bases). Trimming took off 0 bases at V and 7 bases at J, with 10 bases between the two ends. The CDR3 is made up of 13 amino acids. Germline CDR1 reads SGDLS; CDR2 reads YYNGEE. The DNA of the CDR3 is TGTGCCAGCAGCGTAGCAGGGCCGTATGAAGCTTTCTTT. Amino acid sequence: CASSVAGPYEAFF. Full variable domain (rest looked up from reference TRBV9 and TRBJ1-1): DSGVTQTPKHLITATGQRVTLRCSPRSGDLSVYWYQQSLDQGLQFLIQYYNGEERAKGNILERFSAQQFPDLHSELNLSSLELGDSALYFCASSVAGPYEAFFGQGTRLTVV.

This chain connects TRBV18 to TRBJ1-5; D gene unclear. Germline V gene sequence: CDR1 KGHSH, CDR2 LQKENI. CDR3 size: 14 residues. Deletions cut 6 bases from V and 9 bases from J, with 18 bases between. Here the CDR3 reads CASSPTSEIWPQHF. DNA for the CDR3: TGTGCCAGCTCCCCTACATCGGAGATTTGGCCCCAGCATTTT. Filled out from reference TRBV18 and TRBJ1-5, the complete variable domain reads NAGVMQNPRHLVRRRGQEARLRCSPMKGHSHVYWYRQLPEEGLKFMVYLQKENIIDESGMPKERFSAEFPKEGPSILRIQQVVRGDSAAYFCASSPTSEIWPQHFGDGTRLSIL.

This rearrangement joins TRBV5-8 to TRBJ2-1; 7 nucleotides agree with TRBD1. Germline V gene lookup returns CDR1 SGHTS and CDR2 YDEGEE. V shed 4 bases and J 1 base; nucleotides not matched to a gene: 8. This CDR3 contains 16 residues. The DNA of the CDR3 is TGTGCCAGCAGCCTAGAGGCAGGGGGATCCTACAATGAGCAGTTCTTC. Its protein is CASSLEAGGSYNEQFF.